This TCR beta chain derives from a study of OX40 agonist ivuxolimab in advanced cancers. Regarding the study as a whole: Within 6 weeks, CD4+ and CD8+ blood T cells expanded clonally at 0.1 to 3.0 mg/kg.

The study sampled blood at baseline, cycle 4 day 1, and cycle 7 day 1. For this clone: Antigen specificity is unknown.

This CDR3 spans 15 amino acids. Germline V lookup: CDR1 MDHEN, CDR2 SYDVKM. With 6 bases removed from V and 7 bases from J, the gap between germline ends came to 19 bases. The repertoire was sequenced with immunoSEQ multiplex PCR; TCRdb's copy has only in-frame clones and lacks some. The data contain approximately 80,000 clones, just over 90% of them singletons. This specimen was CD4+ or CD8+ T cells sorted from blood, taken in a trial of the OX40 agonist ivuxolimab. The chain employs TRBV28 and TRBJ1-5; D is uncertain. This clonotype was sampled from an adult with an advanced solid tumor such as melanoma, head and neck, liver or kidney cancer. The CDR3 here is CASSLLRATGQPQHF. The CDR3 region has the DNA TGTGCCAGCAGCCTCCTCCGGGCGACCGGACAGCCCCAGCATTTT.